What follows is one TCR beta chain and its context. In the authors' methods: Amplified reference gene primers provided the basis for estimating nucleated cell counts. Clones were read by immunoSEQ multiplex PCR, and TCRdb kept only the in-frame ones, dropping some. The DNA was the basis for D and trimming; V, J and clone size are from that table. The table includes roughly 390,000 clones, roughly 85% detected once. This entry belongs to a study of blood T cell repertoires in COVID-19. Whole-study context: Whether acute or convalescent, the COVID-19 samples came from the United States, Italy and Spain. T cells, B-cell-depleted T cells, or PBMCs supplied cDNA or gDNA.

The CDR3 is 14 amino acids. V shed 0 bases and J shed 3 bases, with 11 bases lying between them. Germline V lookup: CDR1 GTSNPN, CDR2 SVGIG (reference sequence). The genes are TRBV30 and TRBJ1-1; D may be TRBD1 (6 bases). Sequenced material: peripheral blood. This clonotype was obtained from a woman aged 18-29 years with acute or convalescent COVID-19. In nucleotides, the CDR3 is TGTGCCTGGAGTGTACGACAGGAGTACACTGAAGCTTTCTTT. Encoded protein: CAWSVRQEYTEAFF.